This T cell receptor (beta chain) emerged from a study of cytotoxic CD8 clonotypes in ibrutinib-treated CLL. At the level of the study: There were roughly twelve relapsed/refractory patients and around 15 treatment-naive patients, and 17 were IGHV unmutated.

With sequencing, the targeted depth ranged from 1 in 200,000 to 1 in 1 million T cells. Data came from immunoSEQ multiplex PCR; TCRdb stores just in-frame clones and leaves some out. Among about 140,000 clones listed, more than 75% were seen once. The germline V gene has CDR1 SEHNR and CDR2 FQNEAQ (reference sequence). The CDR3 length is 14 residues. V shed 5 bases and J shed 7 bases, with 15 bases lying between them. As to this clone: Its antigen is undetermined.

General study findings and limits: Clonality went up at the time of ibrutinib response, stayed stable in sustained remission, and later dropped back toward its baseline level at progression.

The gene calls are TRBV7-9 and TRBJ2-1, with a weak D call TRBD1 (5 bases). This TCR derives from a human donor with chronic lymphocytic leukemia. This specimen was PBMCs, taken after 36 months of ibrutinib treatment. The CDR3 DNA is TGTGCCAGCAGCCCGACAGTACATGTGAATGAGCAGTTCTTC. Protein product: CASSPTVHVNEQFF.